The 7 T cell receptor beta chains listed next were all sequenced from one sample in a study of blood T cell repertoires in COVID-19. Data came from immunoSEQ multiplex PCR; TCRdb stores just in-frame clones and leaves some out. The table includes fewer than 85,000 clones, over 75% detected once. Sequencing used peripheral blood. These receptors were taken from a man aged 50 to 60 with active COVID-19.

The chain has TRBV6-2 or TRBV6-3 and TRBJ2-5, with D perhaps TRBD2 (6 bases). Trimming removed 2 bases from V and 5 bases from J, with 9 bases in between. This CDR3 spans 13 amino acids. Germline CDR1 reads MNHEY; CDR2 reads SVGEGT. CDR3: CASSYRGFETQYF. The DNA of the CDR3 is TGTGCCAGCAGTTACCGGGGGTTTGAGACCCAGTACTTC.

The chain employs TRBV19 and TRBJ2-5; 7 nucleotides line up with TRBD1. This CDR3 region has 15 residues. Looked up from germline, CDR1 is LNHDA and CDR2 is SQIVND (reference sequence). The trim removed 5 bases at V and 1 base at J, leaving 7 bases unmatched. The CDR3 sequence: CASSARQGFQETQYF. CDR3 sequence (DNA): TGTGCCAGTAGTGCACGACAGGGCTTCCAAGAGACCCAGTACTTC.

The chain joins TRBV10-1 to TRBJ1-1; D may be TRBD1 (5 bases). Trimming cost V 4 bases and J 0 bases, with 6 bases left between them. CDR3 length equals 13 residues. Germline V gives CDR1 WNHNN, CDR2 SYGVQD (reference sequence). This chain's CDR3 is CASSGGLNTEAFF. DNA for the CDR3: TGCGCCAGCAGTGGGGGCCTGAACACTGAAGCTTTCTTT.

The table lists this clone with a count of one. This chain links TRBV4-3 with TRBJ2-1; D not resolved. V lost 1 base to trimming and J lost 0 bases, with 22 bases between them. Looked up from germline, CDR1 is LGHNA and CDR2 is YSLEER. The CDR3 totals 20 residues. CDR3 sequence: CASSQGTIGSSSSSYNEQFF. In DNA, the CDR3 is TGCGCCAGCAGCCAAGGAACTATAGGATCCAGCTCGAGCTCCTACAATGAGCAGTTCTTC.

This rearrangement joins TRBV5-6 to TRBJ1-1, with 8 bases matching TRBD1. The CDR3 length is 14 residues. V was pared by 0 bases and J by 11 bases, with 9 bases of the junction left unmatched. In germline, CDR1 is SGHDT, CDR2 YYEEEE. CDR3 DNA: TGTGCCAGCAGCTTGGTCTCTGACAGGGGATTCGCTTTCTTT. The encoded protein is CASSLVSDRGFAFF.

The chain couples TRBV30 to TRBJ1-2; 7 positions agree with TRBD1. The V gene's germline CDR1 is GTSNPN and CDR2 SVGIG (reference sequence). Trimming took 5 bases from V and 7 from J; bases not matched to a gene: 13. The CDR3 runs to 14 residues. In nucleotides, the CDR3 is TGTGCCTGGCCAGCCAGGGGGAGCGGAGCTGGCTACACCTTC. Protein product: CAWPARGSGAGYTF.

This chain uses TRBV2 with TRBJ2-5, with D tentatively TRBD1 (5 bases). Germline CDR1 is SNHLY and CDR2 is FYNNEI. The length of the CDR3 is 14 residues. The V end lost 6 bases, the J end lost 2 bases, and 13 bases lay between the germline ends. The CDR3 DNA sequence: TGTGCCAGCAGCCCTGATCGACAGCAAGAGACCCAGTACTTC. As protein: CASSPDRQQETQYF. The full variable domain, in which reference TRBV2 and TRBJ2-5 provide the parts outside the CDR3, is EPEVTQTPSHQVTQMGQEVILRCVPISNHLYFYWYRQILGQKVEFLVSFYNNEISEKSEIFDDQFSVERPDGSNFTLKIRSTKLEDSAMYFCASSPDRQQETQYFGPGTRLLVL.